The rows below give T cell receptor beta chains drawn from one sample of a study of graft-versus-host responses after intestinal transplantation. Libraries were prepared by immunoSEQ multiplex PCR; TCRdb keeps only in-frame clonotypes and omits some of them. The table lists about 88,000 clones, more than 85% of them singletons, with around 0.37% in the top ten. What these receptors recognize is not known. Here the sequenced sample was unstimulated CD4+ T cells sorted from spleen or lymph node cells, taken before transplant. Receptor source: a human donor who was the organ donor for an intestinal transplant. The CDR3 runs from the conserved cysteine through the conserved F or W. The order of the fields is J gene, D gene, V gene, clone size, CDR3 protein, CDR3 DNA. A D gene is named only where the DNA matches it firmly. For some rows the clone size is stated as once, few or many, or as a class when expanded; others skip it.

j_call: TRBJ1-4; d_call: NA; v_call: TRBV5-5; clone_size: NA; cdr3_aa: CASSVKRGGSANEKLFF; cdr3_nt: TGTGCCAGCAGCGTCAAGCGGGGGGGCTCAGCTAATGAAAAACTGTTTTTT
j_call: TRBJ1-5; d_call: TRBD1; v_call: TRBV30; clone_size: NA; cdr3_aa: CAWSAGTGQYQPQHF; cdr3_nt: TGTGCCTGGAGTGCCGGGACAGGGCAATATCAGCCCCAGCATTTT
j_call: TRBJ2-1; d_call: TRBD2; v_call: TRBV19; clone_size: NA; cdr3_aa: CASSIAGTSLREQFF; cdr3_nt: TGTGCCAGTAGTATAGCCGGGACTAGTCTACGAGAGCAGTTCTTC
j_call: TRBJ2-7; d_call: NA; v_call: TRBV6-1; clone_size: NA; cdr3_aa: CASTEAAGSSYEQYF; cdr3_nt: TGTGCCAGCACCGAGGCGGCGGGATCGTCCTACGAGCAGTACTTC
j_call: TRBJ2-7; d_call: NA; v_call: TRBV7-9; clone_size: NA; cdr3_aa: CASSPSPTYEQYF; cdr3_nt: TGTGCCAGCAGCCCCAGTCCAACCTACGAGCAGTACTTC
j_call: TRBJ2-7; d_call: NA; v_call: TRBV28; clone_size: NA; cdr3_aa: CASRHPGSGPYEQYF; cdr3_nt: TGTGCCAGCAGGCACCCGGGTTCAGGGCCCTACGAGCAGTACTTC
j_call: TRBJ2-3; d_call: TRBD2; v_call: TRBV19; clone_size: NA; cdr3_aa: CASKAGGSTDTQYF; cdr3_nt: TGTGCCAGTAAGGCGGGAGGAAGCACAGATACGCAGTATTTT
j_call: TRBJ2-1; d_call: TRBD1; v_call: TRBV6-6; clone_size: NA; cdr3_aa: CASSYSSTGANEQFF; cdr3_nt: TGTGCCAGCAGTTACTCGAGTACAGGGGCCAATGAGCAGTTCTTC
j_call: TRBJ1-2; d_call: TRBD1; v_call: TRBV19; clone_size: NA; cdr3_aa: CASLGTAYGYTF; cdr3_nt: TGTGCCAGTCTGGGGACAGCCTATGGCTACACCTTC
j_call: TRBJ2-2; d_call: NA; v_call: TRBV30; clone_size: once; cdr3_aa: CAWSPPSVGGELFF; cdr3_nt: TGTGCCTGGAGTCCGCCTAGCGTGGGCGGGGAGCTGTTTTTT
j_call: TRBJ1-2; d_call: NA; v_call: TRBV7-2; clone_size: NA; cdr3_aa: CASSLAGNPNYGYTF; cdr3_nt: TGTGCCAGCAGCTTAGCCGGGAATCCTAACTATGGCTACACCTTC
j_call: TRBJ1-3; d_call: NA; v_call: TRBV28; clone_size: NA; cdr3_aa: CASSLGSRARSGNTIYF; cdr3_nt: TGTGCCAGCAGTTTAGGGTCCAGGGCCCGCTCTGGAAACACCATATATTTT
j_call: TRBJ1-1; d_call: NA; v_call: TRBV25-1; clone_size: NA; cdr3_aa: CASRTGNTEAFF; cdr3_nt: TGTGCCAGCAGGACAGGTAACACTGAAGCTTTCTTT
j_call: TRBJ2-6; d_call: TRBD2; v_call: TRBV30; clone_size: NA; cdr3_aa: CAWKGGLAGTGANVLTF; cdr3_nt: TGTGCCTGGAAAGGGGGGCTAGCGGGAACTGGGGCCAACGTCCTGACTTTC
j_call: TRBJ2-1; d_call: NA; v_call: TRBV6-6; clone_size: NA; cdr3_aa: CASSQDRTFNEQFF; cdr3_nt: TGTGCCAGCAGCCAAGACAGGACCTTCAATGAGCAGTTCTTC
j_call: TRBJ1-4; d_call: NA; v_call: TRBV13; clone_size: NA; cdr3_aa: CASSLRPVGGEKLFF; cdr3_nt: TGTGCCAGCAGCTTAAGGCCCGTAGGGGGTGAAAAACTGTTTTTT
j_call: TRBJ2-2; d_call: TRBD2; v_call: TRBV28; clone_size: NA; cdr3_aa: CASSFPSGRAWDGELFF; cdr3_nt: TGTGCCAGCAGTTTTCCATCCGGGAGGGCCTGGGACGGGGAGCTGTTTTTT
j_call: TRBJ1-1; d_call: NA; v_call: TRBV11-2; clone_size: NA; cdr3_aa: CASSLVPTGSTEAFF; cdr3_nt: TGTGCCAGCAGCTTAGTTCCCACAGGGTCCACTGAAGCTTTCTTT
j_call: TRBJ2-5; d_call: NA; v_call: TRBV5-1; clone_size: NA; cdr3_aa: CASSYNQETQYF; cdr3_nt: TGCGCCAGCAGCTATAACCAAGAGACCCAGTACTTC
j_call: TRBJ1-4; d_call: TRBD1; v_call: TRBV4-2; clone_size: NA; cdr3_aa: CASTQGAPNEKLFF; cdr3_nt: TGTGCCAGCACCCAGGGGGCTCCTAATGAAAAACTGTTTTTT
j_call: TRBJ2-1; d_call: TRBD2; v_call: TRBV7-8; clone_size: NA; cdr3_aa: CASSFSGGEFRQFF; cdr3_nt: TGTGCCAGCAGCTTTAGCGGGGGAGAGTTTAGGCAGTTCTTC
j_call: TRBJ1-4; d_call: TRBD1; v_call: TRBV6-1; clone_size: NA; cdr3_aa: CASSLDRGHEKLFF; cdr3_nt: TGTGCCAGCAGTTTGGACAGGGGACACGAAAAACTGTTTTTT
j_call: TRBJ2-3; d_call: TRBD2; v_call: TRBV5-4; clone_size: NA; cdr3_aa: CASSLYSSGGTDTQYF; cdr3_nt: TGTGCCAGCAGCTTGTATTCTAGCGGGGGTACAGATACGCAGTATTTT
j_call: TRBJ1-2; d_call: TRBD1; v_call: TRBV5-1; clone_size: NA; cdr3_aa: CASSSGTGNYGYTF; cdr3_nt: TGCGCCAGCAGCTCCGGGACAGGGAACTATGGCTACACCTTC
j_call: TRBJ2-1; d_call: NA; v_call: TRBV2; clone_size: NA; cdr3_aa: CASSEEPNNEQFF; cdr3_nt: TGTGCCAGCAGTGAAGAGCCAAACAATGAGCAGTTCTTC
j_call: TRBJ1-3; d_call: TRBD1; v_call: TRBV28; clone_size: NA; cdr3_aa: CASTRAGTGDAAIYF; cdr3_nt: TGTGCCAGCACTCGCGCCGGGACAGGGGACGCCGCCATATATTTT
j_call: TRBJ1-2; d_call: TRBD1; v_call: TRBV28; clone_size: NA; cdr3_aa: CASSLWPVQGTAYNYGYTF; cdr3_nt: TGTGCCAGCAGTTTATGGCCTGTTCAGGGGACAGCCTATAACTATGGCTACACCTTC
j_call: TRBJ1-5; d_call: NA; v_call: TRBV6-6; clone_size: NA; cdr3_aa: CASRPPRESGNQPQHF; cdr3_nt: TGTGCCAGCAGGCCCCCGAGGGAGTCTGGCAATCAGCCCCAGCATTTT
j_call: TRBJ2-6; d_call: NA; v_call: TRBV4-2; clone_size: NA; cdr3_aa: CASSPRPNYTPGANVLTF; cdr3_nt: TGTGCCAGCAGCCCTAGACCCAATTATACCCCTGGGGCCAACGTCCTGACTTTC
j_call: TRBJ2-7; d_call: NA; v_call: TRBV19; clone_size: NA; cdr3_aa: CASREGREVDEQYF; cdr3_nt: TGTGCCAGTAGGGAAGGTAGGGAGGTGGACGAGCAGTACTTC
j_call: TRBJ2-2; d_call: NA; v_call: TRBV2; clone_size: NA; cdr3_aa: CASSEWPGGELFF; cdr3_nt: TGTGCCAGCAGTGAATGGCCAGGGGGGGAGCTGTTTTTT
j_call: TRBJ2-2; d_call: NA; v_call: TRBV27; clone_size: NA; cdr3_aa: CASSLRENTGELFF; cdr3_nt: TGTGCCAGCAGTTTGCGGGAGAACACCGGGGAGCTGTTTTTT
j_call: TRBJ2-7; d_call: NA; v_call: TRBV7-8; clone_size: NA; cdr3_aa: CASSPGGAGYSYEQYF; cdr3_nt: TGTGCCAGCAGCCCTGGGGGGGCGGGATACTCCTACGAGCAGTACTTC
j_call: TRBJ2-1; d_call: TRBD2; v_call: TRBV28; clone_size: NA; cdr3_aa: CASSRPLAGLFSYNEQFF; cdr3_nt: TGTGCCAGCAGCAGACCACTAGCGGGACTATTCTCCTACAATGAGCAGTTCTTC
j_call: TRBJ2-7; d_call: TRBD2; v_call: TRBV29-1; clone_size: NA; cdr3_aa: CSVLGAVGGSSYEQYF; cdr3_nt: TGCAGCGTTCTAGGGGCGGTAGGCGGGAGTTCGTACGAGCAGTACTTC
j_call: TRBJ2-1; d_call: TRBD2; v_call: TRBV5-5; clone_size: NA; cdr3_aa: CASNVGRFGTSGSNEQFF; cdr3_nt: TGTGCCAGCAACGTCGGCCGGTTCGGGACTAGCGGGAGCAATGAGCAGTTCTTC
j_call: TRBJ2-1; d_call: TRBD1; v_call: TRBV5-8; clone_size: NA; cdr3_aa: CASSLAGTGSYNEQFF; cdr3_nt: TGTGCCAGCAGCTTGGCGGGGACAGGGTCCTACAATGAGCAGTTCTTC
j_call: TRBJ1-1; d_call: NA; v_call: TRBV19; clone_size: once; cdr3_aa: CASSADRPNTEAFF; cdr3_nt: TGTGCCAGTAGTGCGGACAGACCGAACACTGAAGCTTTCTTT
j_call: TRBJ1-6; d_call: NA; v_call: TRBV5-4; clone_size: NA; cdr3_aa: CASSRTQGRHSPLHF; cdr3_nt: TGTGCCAGCAGCCGGACGCAGGGTAGGCATTCACCCCTCCACTTT
j_call: TRBJ2-1; d_call: NA; v_call: TRBV13; clone_size: once; cdr3_aa: CASSFKTGSKSGEQFF; cdr3_nt: TGTGCCAGCAGCTTTAAAACGGGGTCAAAAAGCGGTGAGCAGTTCTTC
j_call: TRBJ1-1; d_call: NA; v_call: TRBV23-1; clone_size: NA; cdr3_aa: CASTLNQTGKNTEAFF; cdr3_nt: TGCGCCAGCACCCTTAATCAAACAGGAAAGAACACTGAAGCTTTCTTT
j_call: TRBJ2-7; d_call: TRBD2; v_call: TRBV10-3; clone_size: NA; cdr3_aa: CAISEASGRLSYEQYF; cdr3_nt: TGTGCCATCAGTGAGGCTAGCGGGAGGCTTTCCTACGAGCAGTACTTC
j_call: TRBJ2-4; d_call: TRBD2; v_call: TRBV4-2; clone_size: NA; cdr3_aa: CASSQGTSGGFIQYF; cdr3_nt: TGTGCCAGCAGCCAAGGGACTAGCGGGGGATTTATTCAGTACTTC
j_call: TRBJ2-2; d_call: NA; v_call: TRBV15; clone_size: NA; cdr3_aa: CATSRDLGSWTGELFF; cdr3_nt: TGTGCCACCAGCAGAGATCTGGGGAGTTGGACCGGGGAGCTGTTTTTT
j_call: TRBJ2-7; d_call: TRBD1; v_call: TRBV11-2; clone_size: once; cdr3_aa: CASSLDRGYEQYF; cdr3_nt: TGTGCCAGCAGCCTCGACAGGGGCTACGAGCAGTACTTC
j_call: TRBJ2-1; d_call: TRBD1; v_call: TRBV30; clone_size: NA; cdr3_aa: CAWSVLTGGNEQFF; cdr3_nt: TGTGCCTGGAGTGTACTGACAGGGGGCAATGAGCAGTTCTTC
j_call: TRBJ2-1; d_call: TRBD2; v_call: TRBV6-1; clone_size: NA; cdr3_aa: CASSESGGAWQFF; cdr3_nt: TGTGCCAGCAGTGAAAGCGGGGGGGCCTGGCAGTTCTTC
j_call: TRBJ2-7; d_call: TRBD1; v_call: TRBV19; clone_size: NA; cdr3_aa: CASSEQQGVSYEQYF; cdr3_nt: TGTGCCAGTAGCGAACAACAGGGGGTTTCCTACGAGCAGTACTTC
j_call: TRBJ2-2; d_call: NA; v_call: TRBV7-2; clone_size: NA; cdr3_aa: CASSQGLHNTGELFF; cdr3_nt: TGTGCCAGCAGCCAGGGACTCCACAACACCGGGGAGCTGTTTTTT
j_call: TRBJ1-2; d_call: TRBD1; v_call: TRBV5-1; clone_size: NA; cdr3_aa: CASSLDRRGSNYGYTF; cdr3_nt: TGCGCCAGCAGCTTGGACCGCAGGGGGAGTAACTATGGCTACACCTTC
j_call: TRBJ2-7; d_call: TRBD1; v_call: TRBV7-6; clone_size: NA; cdr3_aa: CASSLTGTGGYEQYF; cdr3_nt: TGTGCCAGCAGCCTTACCGGGACAGGGGGCTACGAGCAGTACTTC